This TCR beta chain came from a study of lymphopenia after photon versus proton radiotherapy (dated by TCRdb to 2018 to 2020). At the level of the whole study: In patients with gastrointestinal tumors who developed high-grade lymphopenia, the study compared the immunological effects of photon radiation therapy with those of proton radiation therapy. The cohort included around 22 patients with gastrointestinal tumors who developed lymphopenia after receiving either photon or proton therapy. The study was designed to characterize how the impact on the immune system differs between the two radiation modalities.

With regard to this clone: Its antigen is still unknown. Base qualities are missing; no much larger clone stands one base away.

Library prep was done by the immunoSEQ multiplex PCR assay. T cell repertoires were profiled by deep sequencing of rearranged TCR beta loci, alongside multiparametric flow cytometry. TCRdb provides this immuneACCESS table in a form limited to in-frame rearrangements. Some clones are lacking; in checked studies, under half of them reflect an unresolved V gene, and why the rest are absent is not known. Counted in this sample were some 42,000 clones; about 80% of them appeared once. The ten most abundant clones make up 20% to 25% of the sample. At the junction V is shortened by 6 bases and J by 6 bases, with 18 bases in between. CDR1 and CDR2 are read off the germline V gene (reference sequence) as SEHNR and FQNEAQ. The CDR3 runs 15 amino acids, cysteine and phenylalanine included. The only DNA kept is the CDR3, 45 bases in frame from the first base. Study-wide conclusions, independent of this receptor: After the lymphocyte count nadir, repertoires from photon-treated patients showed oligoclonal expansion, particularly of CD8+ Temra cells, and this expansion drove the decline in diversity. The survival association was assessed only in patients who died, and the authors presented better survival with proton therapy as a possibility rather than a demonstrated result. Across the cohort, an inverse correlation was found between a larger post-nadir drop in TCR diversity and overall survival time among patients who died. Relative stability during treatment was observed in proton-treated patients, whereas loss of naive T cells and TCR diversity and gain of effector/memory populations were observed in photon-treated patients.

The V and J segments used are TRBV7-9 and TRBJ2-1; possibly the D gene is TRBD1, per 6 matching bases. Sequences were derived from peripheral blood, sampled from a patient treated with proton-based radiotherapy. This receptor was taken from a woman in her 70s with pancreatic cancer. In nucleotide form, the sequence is TGTGCCAGCAGTTACACAGGGATTGAACGCAATGAGCAGTTCTTC. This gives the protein CASSYTGIERNEQFF.